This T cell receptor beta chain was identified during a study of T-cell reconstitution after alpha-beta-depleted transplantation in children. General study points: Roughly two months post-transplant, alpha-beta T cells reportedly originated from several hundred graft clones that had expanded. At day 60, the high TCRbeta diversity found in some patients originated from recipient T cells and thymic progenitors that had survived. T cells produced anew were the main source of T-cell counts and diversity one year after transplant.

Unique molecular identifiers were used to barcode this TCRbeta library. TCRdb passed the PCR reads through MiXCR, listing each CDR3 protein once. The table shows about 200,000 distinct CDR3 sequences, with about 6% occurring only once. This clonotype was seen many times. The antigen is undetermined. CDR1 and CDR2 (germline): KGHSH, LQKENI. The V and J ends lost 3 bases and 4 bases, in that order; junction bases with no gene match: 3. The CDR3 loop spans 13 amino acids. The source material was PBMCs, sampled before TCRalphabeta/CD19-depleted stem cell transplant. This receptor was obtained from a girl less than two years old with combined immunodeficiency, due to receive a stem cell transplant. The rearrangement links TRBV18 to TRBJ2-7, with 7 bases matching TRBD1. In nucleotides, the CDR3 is TGTGCCAGCTCACCCCAGACAGGGTACGAGCAGTACTTC. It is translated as CASSPQTGYEQYF. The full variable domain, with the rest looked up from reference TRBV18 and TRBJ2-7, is NAGVMQNPRHLVRRRGQEARLRCSPMKGHSHVYWYRQLPEEGLKFMVYLQKENIIDESGMPKERFSAEFPKEGPSILRIQQVVRGDSAAYFCASSPQTGYEQYFGPGTRLTVT.